Listed here are 27 T cell receptor beta chains from one sample, sequenced in a study of blood T cells in healthy people across ages. A J-beta primer mix and a sample-barcoded 5' primer were used in a second PCR of roughly 6 to 11 cycles. One entry per CDR3 protein, called by TCRdb with MiXCR from the 5' RACE reads. In the table there are about 720,000 distinct CDR3 sequences, about 20% of which are singletons. Sequenced sample: blood. Receptors were obtained from a man aged 65-85 years in good health.

This clonotype was seen more than once but under ten times. This chain joins TRBV20-1 and TRBJ2-1; D gene unclear. The J call is uncertain, as TRBJ2-7 better fits the DNA end. The germline V gene encodes CDR1 DFQATT and CDR2 SNEGSKA (reference sequence). The CDR3 covers 12 residues. The CDR3 sequence: CSARSRAWEQYF. As DNA, the CDR3 is TGCAGTGCTAGGTCTAGGGCATGGGAGCAGTACTTC.

This clonotype was counted a few times. This chain connects TRBV2 to TRBJ2-5, with TRBD1 identical over 7 bases. The germline CDR1 and CDR2 sequences are SNHLY and FYNNEI. The V and J ends lost 10 bases and 5 bases, in that order; junction bases with no gene match: 16. The CDR3 consists of 15 residues. The DNA for the CDR3 is TGTGCCAACCAACCGACAGGGACCTTCCGTGAGACCCAGTACTTC. Its protein is CANQPTGTFRETQYF. Supplemented by reference TRBV2 and TRBJ2-5, the full variable domain reads EPEVTQTPSHQVTQMGQEVILRCVPISNHLYFYWYRQILGQKVEFLVSFYNNEISEKSEIFDDQFSVERPDGSNFTLKIRSTKLEDSAMYFCANQPTGTFRETQYFGPGTRLLVL.

The V call is TRBV5-6, the J call TRBJ2-3, with TRBD2 identical over 12 bases. The J segment lost 5 bases and the V segment lost 4 bases, leaving 14 bases of the junction unmatched. The CDR3 is 18 amino acids. Germline V gene data show CDR1 as SGHDT and CDR2 as YYEEEE. The CDR3 reads CASSPGLAGRFLQDTQYF. CDR3 in DNA: TGTGCCAGCAGCCCCGGACTAGCGGGGCGCTTCCTCCAAGATACGCAGTATTTT.

The rearrangement uses TRBV11-2 and TRBJ2-2; D may be TRBD1 (5 bases). Germline V lookup: CDR1 SGHAT, CDR2 FQNNGV. The CDR3 sequence is 15 residues long. Between the trimmed V and J ends, which lost 5 bases and 4 bases, there was a span of 14 bases. CDR3 bases: TGTGCCAGCAGCCCCGTGACAGCTACCACCGGGGAGCTGTTTTTT. This encodes CASSPVTATTGELFF.

The chain employs TRBV3-1 and TRBJ2-5; a possible D gene is TRBD2 (5 bases). The DNA end lines up better with TRBJ2-1; the J call may be wrong. This CDR3 region has 12 residues. Germline V lookup: CDR1 LGHDT, CDR2 YNNKEL (reference sequence). The CDR3 sequence: CASSQESGRQFF. CDR3 DNA: TGTGCCAGCAGCCAAGAAAGCGGCCGGCAGTTCTTC.

In its sample, this clonotype was seen a few times. The V and J genes are TRBV4-2 and TRBJ2-1; D gene uncertain. The CDR3 loop spans 14 amino acids. Trimming removed 0 bases from V and 9 bases from J, with 12 bases in between. Germline CDR1 is LGHNA and CDR2 is YNFKEQ. CDR3 residues: CASSQEKSPAEQFF. In DNA form, the CDR3 reads TGTGCCAGCAGCCAAGAAAAGTCGCCAGCTGAGCAGTTCTTC.

This clonotype was detected ten times or more. A junction boundary mismatches the germline segment, possibly from a read error. The V gene is TRBV12-3 or TRBV12-4, the J gene TRBJ2-5; D is undetermined. The CDR3 has 10 amino acids. CDR3 bases: TGTGCCAGCAGCTTAGAGACCCAGTACTTC. Protein product: CASSLETQYF.

This clonotype was counted only a few times. A read error may produce the germline difference seen at one junction end. This chain connects TRBV5-1 to TRBJ2-2; the match to TRBD2 covers 11 bases. Germline V gene lookup returns CDR1 SGHRS and CDR2 YFSETQ. This CDR3 region has 16 residues. The CDR3 spells CASSLGLAGSTRELFF. CDR3 in DNA: TGCGCCAGCAGCTTGGGACTAGCGGGGAGCACCAGGGAGCTGTTTTTT.

V gene TRBV12-3 or TRBV12-4 combines with J gene TRBJ2-3, with TRBD2 matching 9 bases. This CDR3 is built from 15 residues. The V gene end was trimmed by 5 bases and the J gene end by 4 bases; junction bases not matched to a gene: 7. The CDR3 DNA sequence: TGTGCCAGCAGTACGCGGGGGGGCGGGTCAGATACGCAGTATTTT. Translated: CASSTRGGGSDTQYF.

The V call is TRBV7-2, the J call TRBJ2-7; D gene ambiguous. V was pared by 2 bases and J by 0 bases, with 5 bases between. Germline assignment: CDR1 SGHTA and CDR2 FQGNSA. The CDR3 has 13 amino acids. CDR3 protein: CASSLYGSYEQYV. The CDR3 nucleotides read TGTGCCAGCAGCTTATACGGCTCCTACGAGCAGTACGTC.

This clonotype was seen a handful of times. The chain recombines TRBV29-1 with TRBJ2-3, with D tentatively TRBD2 (6 bases). CDR1 and CDR2 from the germline V gene are SQVTM and ANQGSEA. The V gene lost 3 bases and the J gene lost 2 bases, with 12 bases spanning the gap. The CDR3 spans 14 residues. CDR3 protein: CSVEVAGSTDTQYF. In DNA form, the CDR3 reads TGCAGCGTTGAGGTGGCGGGGTCCACAGATACGCAGTATTTT.

This clonotype was seen only a few times. Germline and junction disagree at one end, which may indicate a read error. V and J are TRBV20-1 and TRBJ1-4, with a tentative D call TRBD1 (5 bases). Germline-derived CDR1 and CDR2 are DFQATT and SNEGSKA (reference sequence). The CDR3 loop spans 13 amino acids. CDR3 DNA sequence: TGCAGTTATCCCGGGACTGGTGGTGAAAAATTGTTTTTT. Amino acids: CSYPGTGGEKLFF.

V usage is TRBV6-1 and J usage is TRBJ2-5; D unresolved. TRBJ2-7 matches the DNA end more closely, so the J call is doubtful. The CDR3 is 13 amino acids. The germline gives CDR1 MNHNS, CDR2 SASEGT. Here the CDR3 DNA reads TGTGCCAGCATGGCGAGATTGGGGTACGAGCAGTACTTC. Protein: CASMARLGYEQYF.

This chain joins TRBV5-5 and TRBJ2-5, with 7 positions matching TRBD1. Germline trimming cut 4 bases from V and 1 base from J; bases unmatched to any gene: 4. This CDR3 contains 14 residues. Germline V gene lookup returns CDR1 SGHKS and CDR2 YYEKEE (reference sequence). CDR3 nucleotides: TGTGCCAGCAGCACCGGGGACAGCCAAGAGACCCAGTACTTC. Its translation: CASSTGDSQETQYF.

The chain is built from TRBV29-1 and TRBJ2-1, with a possible D match to TRBD2 (6 bases). This CDR3 has 14 amino acids. CDR1 and CDR2 (germline): SQVTM, ANQGSEA. V was cut by 3 bases and J by 7 bases, with 16 bases left in between. The chain's CDR3 is CSVEGIPAGNEQFF. The CDR3 nucleotides read TGCAGCGTTGAGGGGATTCCCGCGGGGAATGAGCAGTTCTTC.

This clonotype showed up just a few times. CDR3 bases: TGCGCCAGCAGCTTGGTTCTAGGGGGTGAAGCTTTCTTT. Amino acid sequence: CASSLVLGGEAFF. The chain has TRBV5-1 and TRBJ1-1; perhaps TRBD1 as D (6 bases). V lost 0 bases, J lost 7 bases, and 10 bases lay in between. This CDR3 contains 13 residues. The germline V gene encodes CDR1 SGHRS and CDR2 YFSETQ.

This clonotype was counted between two and nine times. This could be a read error, since a much larger clone is one nucleotide away. The V call is TRBV5-1, the J call TRBJ1-5, with D hard to call. This CDR3 has 13 residues. CDR1 and CDR2 (germline): SGHRS, YFSETQ. CDR3 bases: TGCGCCGGCAGCTTTGACAGCAATCAGCCCCAGCATTTT. Translation: CAGSFDSNQPQHF.

This clonotype appeared a single time. The genes are TRBV18 and TRBJ1-1; 9 nucleotides line up with TRBD1. V lost 3 bases and J lost 4; bases outside the gene matches: 15. CDR1 and CDR2 (germline): KGHSH, LQKENI. This CDR3 has 18 amino acids. CDR3 residues: CASSPRQGVGVAITEAFF. The CDR3 DNA reads as TGTGCCAGCTCACCGCGACAGGGGGTAGGGGTTGCGATCACTGAAGCTTTCTTT.

As concerns this clonotype: Since no conserved phenylalanine or tryptophan closes the CDR3, a read error is the likely cause. The rearrangement uses TRBV14 and TRBJ1-2; 8 bases match TRBD1. Per germline, CDR1 SGHDN and CDR2 FVKESK. Trimming cost V 4 bases and J 4 bases; bases outside gene matches: 2. The CDR3 sequence is 13 residues long. The CDR3 coding sequence is TGTGCCAGCAGCCGGACAGGGCCCTATGGCTACACCTCC. Translation gives CASSRTGPYGYTS.

This chain links TRBV20-1 with TRBJ2-4, with TRBD2 as a possible D gene (6 bases). The V gene's germline CDR1 is DFQATT and CDR2 SNEGSKA (reference sequence). Trimming took off 2 bases at V and 0 bases at J, with 14 bases between the two ends. The CDR3 length is 16 residues. CDR3 DNA: TGCAGTGCTAGACCGGGGAGGAACTTAGCCAAAAACATTCAGTACTTC. Its translation: CSARPGRNLAKNIQYF.

This clonotype was found a few times. In DNA form, the CDR3 reads TGTGCCAGCTCTCAGGGGTCTGCAGATACGCAGTATTTT. This encodes CASSQGSADTQYF. The rearrangement links TRBV7-9 to TRBJ2-3; D might be TRBD1 (6 bases). The CDR3 runs to 13 residues. V was trimmed by 8 bases and J by 4 bases, leaving 13 bases between them. From germline, CDR1 is SEHNR and CDR2 FQNEAQ (reference sequence).

The gene calls are TRBV7-9 and TRBJ2-6; 12 bases line up with TRBD2. The CDR3 has 18 residues. V shed 5 bases, J shed 2 bases, and the junction held 7 bases outside the gene matches. CDR1 and CDR2 from the germline V gene are SEHNR and FQNEAQ (reference sequence). The CDR3 reads CASSPGLAGTAGANVLTF. For the CDR3, the DNA is TGTGCCAGCAGCCCAGGACTAGCGGGGACCGCTGGGGCCAACGTCCTGACTTTC.

Regarding this clonotype: Germline is not matched at one junction end, which may reflect a read error. V gene TRBV5-1 combines with J gene TRBJ2-2, with D perhaps assigned TRBD1 or TRBD2 (5 bases each). CDR3 length equals 14 residues. Germline CDR1 is SGHRS and CDR2 is YFSETQ. The CDR3 nucleotides are TGCGCCAGCACTCTTGGGACCGGCACCGGGGAGCTGTCTTTT. Amino acids: CASTLGTGTGELSF.

This clonotype was recorded at least ten times. V and J are TRBV12-3 or TRBV12-4 and TRBJ2-3; D is unresolved. This CDR3 spans 11 amino acids. V lost 5 bases, J lost 6 bases, and 6 bases lay in between. DNA of the CDR3: TGTGCCAGCAGTAATATGGATACGCAGTATTTT. Encoded protein: CASSNMDTQYF.

This chain uses TRBV7-2 with TRBJ2-5; 15 bases match TRBD2. This CDR3 comprises 17 residues. CDR1 and CDR2 (germline): SGHTA, FQGNSA. V dropped 3 bases and J dropped 5; count of bases not matched to a gene: 7. CDR3 DNA: TGTGCCAGCAGCTTTGGACTAGCGGGGGGGCGGGAGGAGACCCAGTACTTC. It codes for CASSFGLAGGREETQYF.

The V and J genes are TRBV11-3 and TRBJ2-2; D perhaps matches TRBD2 (5 bases). Germline CDR1 and CDR2: SGHNT and YENEEA. The CDR3 loop spans 14 amino acids. Trimming shortened V by 3 bases and J by 5 bases, and 10 bases separated the two germline ends. The CDR3 is CASSFGRATGELFF. The CDR3 DNA follows: TGTGCCAGCAGCTTTGGGCGGGCGACCGGGGAGCTGTTTTTT.

The V call is TRBV7-8, the J call TRBJ2-3, with TRBD2 identical over 7 bases. Looked up from germline, CDR1 is SGHVS and CDR2 is FQNEAQ. V lost 5 bases to trimming and J lost 0 bases; unmatched junction nucleotides: 5. The CDR3 has 15 residues. The chain's CDR3 is CASSTQAGSTDTQYF. In nucleotides, the CDR3 is TGTGCCAGCAGCACCCAAGCGGGGAGCACAGATACGCAGTATTTT.